The rows below give T cell receptor beta chains drawn from one sample of a study of shared clonotypes between healthy human individuals. The table came from immunoSEQ multiplex PCR; TCRdb's copy has only in-frame clones and leaves some out. Found here are a few million clones, around nine tenths of them singletons; the top ten hold roughly 0.15%. Sample: naive CD4+ T cells sorted from blood. The receptors were sampled from a man aged 18 to 29 in good health. Both conserved end residues are part of each CDR3. The D gene is left open where the match is weak. Expanded clones get a size class; other rows say once, few or many, or leave the size out.

>once|TRBD1|TRBV28|TRBJ2-7
CASSSGQGILPREQYF
TGTGCCAGCAGTTCAGGACAGGGAATTTTACCGCGGGAGCAGTACTTC
>NA|TRBD2|TRBV10-3|TRBJ2-5
CATSLAGVETQYF
TGTGCCACCTCGCTAGCGGGAGTAGAGACCCAGTACTTC
>NA|TRBD1|TRBV5-1|TRBJ1-5
CASSFTGDLNQPQHF
TGCGCCAGCAGCTTTACAGGGGACCTCAATCAGCCCCAGCATTTT
>NA|TRBD1|TRBV7-9|TRBJ1-2
CASSWPGQGGGYTF
TGTGCCAGCAGCTGGCCGGGACAGGGAGGAGGCTACACCTTC
>NA|NA|TRBV2|TRBJ2-3
CAYIQASTQYF
TGTGCCTATATACAGGCGAGTACGCAGTATTTT
>NA|TRBD1|TRBV10-2|TRBJ1-5
CATKTGSGNQPQHF
TGCGCCACCAAGACAGGGTCGGGCAATCAGCCCCAGCATTTT
>NA|NA|TRBV7-9|TRBJ1-2
CASSLAQIVVGYTF
TGTGCCAGCAGCTTAGCGCAAATCGTCGTGGGCTACACCTTC
>NA|NA|TRBV18|TRBJ1-3
CATTGPSGNTIYF
TGTGCCACCACAGGGCCCTCTGGAAACACCATATATTTT
>few|TRBD1|TRBV7-7|TRBJ2-7
CASSPDRGYEQYF
TGTGCTAGTTCCCCGGACAGGGGTTACGAGCAGTACTTC
>NA|TRBD1|TRBV19|TRBJ1-2
CASSTTRDSNYGYTF
TGTGCCAGTAGTACGACGCGGGACAGTAACTATGGCTACACCTTC
>once|NA|TRBV6-5|TRBJ2-3
CASAREFADTQYF
TGTGCCAGCGCCAGGGAATTCGCAGATACGCAGTATTTT
>NA|NA|TRBV30|TRBJ1-2
CAWRLTGSYGYTF
TGTGCCTGGAGGTTAACAGGGTCCTATGGCTACACCTTC
>NA|NA|TRBV2|TRBJ2-4
CASRSENIQYF
TGTGCCAGCAGGTCTGAAAACATTCAGTACTTC
>NA|NA|TRBV9|TRBJ2-3
CASSVVGIITDTQYF
TGTGCCAGCAGCGTGGTGGGGATAATCACAGATACGCAGTATTTT
>NA|NA|TRBV18|TRBJ1-1
CASSPSDRTEAFF
TGTGCCAGCTCACCTAGCGACCGTACTGAAGCTTTCTTT
>NA|NA|TRBV10-3|TRBJ2-7
CAINRQGGYEQYF
TGTGCCATCAACAGACAGGGAGGGTACGAGCAGTACTTC
>NA|TRBD1|TRBV18|TRBJ1-1
CASSPSTGVLTEAFF
TGTGCCAGCTCACCCTCCACAGGGGTTTTGACTGAAGCTTTCTTT
>once|TRBD1|TRBV30|TRBJ1-3
CAGDSRNTGNTIYF
TGTGCCGGGGACAGCCGGAATACTGGAAACACCATATATTTT
>NA|NA|TRBV29-1|TRBJ2-3
CSVEPARATDTQYF
TGCAGCGTTGAACCGGCGCGTGCCACAGATACGCAGTATTTT
>NA|NA|TRBV18|TRBJ1-5
CASSPSTGNSNQPQHF
TGTGCCAGCTCACCGTCTACGGGAAATAGCAATCAGCCCCAGCATTTT
>NA|TRBD1|TRBV15|TRBJ1-2
CATSRVRTGENYGYTF
TGTGCCACCAGCAGAGTCCGGACAGGGGAAAACTATGGCTACACCTTC
>NA|NA|TRBV7-2|TRBJ1-3
CASTETRDRKDTIYF
TGTGCCAGCACCGAAACTCGCGACAGGAAGGACACCATATATTTT
>NA|NA|TRBV6-1|TRBJ2-2
CASSDRTAHTGELFF
TGTGCCAGCAGTGACAGGACAGCTCACACCGGGGAGCTGTTTTTT
>NA|TRBD1|TRBV4-1|TRBJ2-7
CASSPTPGQGIYEQYF
TGCGCCAGCAGCCCCACCCCGGGACAGGGAATCTACGAGCAGTACTTC
>NA|TRBD2|TRBV27|TRBJ2-7
CASSWNPSGSTYEQYF
TGTGCCAGCAGTTGGAACCCTAGCGGGAGTACCTACGAGCAGTACTTC
>NA|NA|TRBV6-1|TRBJ1-5
CASSDGPQLAQHF
TGTGCCAGCAGTGATGGCCCGCAGCTTGCCCAGCATTTT
>NA|NA|TRBV28|TRBJ1-5
CASSPRQYNQPQHF
TGTGCCAGCAGTCCCCGACAGTATAATCAGCCCCAGCATTTT
>once|NA|TRBV4-3|TRBJ1-2
CASSQDYYGYTF
TGCGCCAGCAGCCAAGATTATTATGGCTACACCTTC